A selection of T cell receptor beta chains follows, all from one sample in a study of cytomegalovirus exposure and HLA in healthy donors. The table came from immunoSEQ multiplex PCR; TCRdb's copy has only in-frame clones and leaves some out. Found here are roughly 250,000 clones, about four fifths of them singletons; the top ten hold roughly 0.31%. Specimen: PBMCs. The receptors stem from a girl aged 2 to 10 in good health and CMV-seronegative. Each CDR3 is given with its conserved first and last residue. D genes are given only for firm matches.

>16|TRBJ2-7|TRBD2|TRBV28
TGTGCCAGCAAACTAGCGGGATTCAGCGCAAATGGCGAGCAGTACTTC
CASKLAGFSANGEQYF
>15|TRBJ2-1|TRBD1|TRBV25-1
TGTGCCAGCAGTGACCGACAGGGCTCCTACAATGAGCAGTTCTTC
CASSDRQGSYNEQFF
>15|TRBJ2-7|-|TRBV27
TGTGCCAGCAGTTTATTGGGGCAGGGGAGTAACGAGCAGTACTTC
CASSLLGQGSNEQYF
>13|TRBJ2-2|-|TRBV28
TGTGCCAGCAGTTTATTCGTCACCGGGGAGCTGTTTTTT
CASSLFVTGELFF
>15|TRBJ1-4|-|TRBV21-1
TGTGTCAGCGGTCACCCCCGGACTCGGAATGAAAAACTGTTTTTT
CVSGHPRTRNEKLFF
>15|TRBJ2-1|TRBD2|TRBV10-3
TGTGCCATCAGTGATAGCGGGAGCCCCCCCTATGAGCAGTTCTTC
CAISDSGSPPYEQFF
>17|TRBJ2-5|TRBD1|TRBV11-2
TGTGCCAGCAGCTTAAGACTCCGACAGGGGGCAGGGGAGACCCAGTACTTC
CASSLRLRQGAGETQYF
>16|TRBJ2-7|-|TRBV6-5
TGTGCCAGCAGTTACGAGGGGGACACAGAAAACTACGAGCAGTACTTC
CASSYEGDTENYEQYF
>16|TRBJ2-7|-|TRBV28
TGTGCCAGCCTCAGTCCGCCAGGTCGGGGAAGCTACGAGCAGTACTTC
CASLSPPGRGSYEQYF
>16|TRBJ1-4|-|TRBV4-2
TGTGCCAGCAGCCAAGCATCCCGAGCAACTAATGAAAAACTGTTTTTT
CASSQASRATNEKLFF
>16|TRBJ2-1|TRBD2|TRBV28
TGTGCCAGCTCCCTCTACGGGGGGGGCGGGTACAATGAGCAGTTCTTC
CASSLYGGGGYNEQFF
>15|TRBJ2-3|TRBD1|TRBV4-1
TGCGCCAGCAGCCAGGCGGGGACAGGCCCAGATACGCAGTATTTT
CASSQAGTGPDTQYF